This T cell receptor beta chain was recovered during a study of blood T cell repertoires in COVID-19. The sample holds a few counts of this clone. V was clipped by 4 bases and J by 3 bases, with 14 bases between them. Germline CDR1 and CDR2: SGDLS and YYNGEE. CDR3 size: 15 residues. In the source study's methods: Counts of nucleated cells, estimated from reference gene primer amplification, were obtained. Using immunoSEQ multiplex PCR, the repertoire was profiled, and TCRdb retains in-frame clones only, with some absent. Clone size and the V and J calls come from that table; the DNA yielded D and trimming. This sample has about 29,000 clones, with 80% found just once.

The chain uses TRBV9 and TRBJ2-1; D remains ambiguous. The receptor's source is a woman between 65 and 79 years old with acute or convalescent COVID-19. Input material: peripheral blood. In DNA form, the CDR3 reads TGTGCCAGCAGCCCCGAAGGTGGGCTCTACAATGAGCAGTTCTTC. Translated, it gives CASSPEGGLYNEQFF.